This T cell receptor beta chain was obtained from a study of T cells in Graves' hyperthyroidism and ophthalmopathy (dated by TCRdb to between 2018 and 2021). In the study overall: To identify TCR V-J signatures that set the groups apart, the researchers used a discovery cohort of about a hundred patients, made up of 43 with Graves' ophthalmopathy and 57 with stable Graves' hyperthyroidism. After blood sampling, hyperthyroidism patients were treated with methimazole at a starting dose of 30 mg daily, and ophthalmopathy patients were treated with high-dose intravenous methylprednisolone. The study also compared thyroid tissue and blood T-cell repertoires from several Graves' hyperthyroidism patients. The 100 discovery patients were randomly split 7:3 into training and test sets. An independent validation cohort of under 20 hyperthyroidism patients and over 15 patients who later progressed to ophthalmopathy tested prospective prediction of ophthalmopathy. According to the paper, TCR Vbeta CDR3 sequencing was carried out on approximately 140 peripheral blood samples, which came from fewer than 50 ophthalmopathy, fewer than 80 hyperthyroidism and roughly 17 progressor patients.

TCR beta CDR3 regions were amplified from RNA transcripts. For the first round of RT-PCR on the TCR CDR3, the HTBI primer set was used together with the Qiagen OneStep RT-PCR kit. A second multiplex PCR round built the libraries, followed by size selection and purification. Libraries were sequenced paired-end with 100 bp reads on an Illumina HiSeq2000. As for the original processing: SOAPnuke was used to process the raw data, removing reads that contained adapters or uncalled bases, had a mean Phred below 15, or lacked an exact match to the constant primer or identifier. High-quality paired reads were merged with COPE v1.2.5, and unique nucleotide sequences were defined as clonotypes. MiTCR v1.1 was used to align clonotypes to the IMGT TRBV, TRBD and TRBJ reference segments. The analysis was restricted to V-J combinations with a frequency above 0.0001, which together covered 99.2% of the repertoires. The TCS score was defined as F50 (clonal expansion) divided by E x V (chaos), with BLOSUM62-based TCRdist calculated between CDR3 peptides within each V-J. Welch's t-statistics and random forest reduced roughly 540 V-J features to 13, which were used in a naive Bayes classifier (R e1071). The Morisita-Horn index was used to measure how similar the thyroid and blood repertoires were. The raw public reads went through TCRdb reprocessing: fastp at Q25, MiXCR clone calling, in-frame beta chains kept. Each CDR3 protein gets just one entry, which takes the most common genes and DNA from the rows behind it. The V and J calls follow TCRdb's processing rather than the paper's. This sample gives almost 600,000 distinct CDR3 sequences in total; roughly 46% of them show up just once. More than 7% of the sample rests with the top ten.

This clonotype appeared many times. The antigen this receptor binds is unknown. Base qualities are missing; no much larger clone stands one base away. The CDR3 goes from the cysteine to the phenylalanine over 13 residues. Just CDR3 DNA is preserved here, 39 bases in frame from base 1. The junction shows trimming of 4 bases on V and 10 bases on J, plus 17 bases between the germline ends. As encoded in the germline V gene, CDR1 is SGHDT while CDR2 is YYEEEE. Results and caveats for the whole study, not just this receptor: In cross-validation, a model built on a 13 V-J signature told ophthalmopathy apart from stable hyperthyroidism with 85% to 90% sensitivity and about 81% specificity, and in testing the same model reached 80%/75%. No statistical method was used to set the sample size in advance, and investigators knew the group allocation. During validation, the model predicted progression to ophthalmopathy a median of approximately 7 months ahead of onset, with around 65% sensitivity and 72.22% specificity. Most expanded thyroid clonotypes (frequency above 0.001) were also detected in blood, a finding suggesting that blood repertoires may reflect thyroid immune responses.

Stable Graves' hyperthyroidism was defined as no progression to ophthalmopathy during 18 months of follow-up. Hyperthyroidism patients were newly diagnosed, had a disease duration of under 2 months, and were aged 18 to 65 years. Patients with uncontrolled infections, other autoimmune diseases, pregnancy or lactation were excluded. Diagnoses relied on clinical symptoms, serum thyroxine and TRAb, thyroid ultrasound and orbital computed tomography. Total RNA was extracted with Trizol reagent, and quality was checked on an Agilent 2100 Bioanalyzer. This sequence uses TRBV5-6 and TRBJ1-1, with a tentative D gene TRBD1 over 6 matching bases. This TCR came from a woman between 18 and 29 years old with Graves' hyperthyroidism. Sequencing was carried out using peripheral blood or thyroid tissue (not recorded which). The bases read TGTGCCAGCAGCATACCATCACAGGGCCGAGCTTTCTTT. Translated, it reads CASSIPSQGRAFF.